These 10 T cell receptor beta chains were sequenced from one sample in a study of blood T cell repertoires in COVID-19. Sequencing was performed with immunoSEQ multiplex PCR; in TCRdb, only in-frame clones are kept and a portion is missing. The sample lists 160,000 or so clones, nearly 80% occurring once. The sample consisted of peripheral blood. Receptor source: a woman of 80 years or more with acute or convalescent COVID-19.

The chain employs TRBV29-1 and TRBJ2-7; D might be TRBD2 (6 bases). This CDR3 has 14 residues. Trimming removed 6 bases at V and 0 bases at J, with 15 bases between. The germline V gene encodes CDR1 SQVTM and CDR2 ANQGSEA. The CDR3 sequence is CSVGGRLSSYEQYF. CDR3 coding DNA: TGCAGCGTCGGGGGACGGCTAAGCTCCTACGAGCAGTACTTC.

The genes are TRBV29-1 and TRBJ1-2, with D unclear. Germline loops: CDR1 SQVTM, CDR2 ANQGSEA. There are 13 residues in the CDR3. V was shortened by 5 bases and J by 5 bases, with 15 bases between the two germline ends. The CDR3 here is CSVPKDPGYGYTF. The CDR3 coding sequence is TGCAGCGTTCCGAAGGATCCGGGGTATGGCTACACCTTC.

The chain employs TRBV19 and TRBJ1-4; TRBD1 aligns across 7 bases. Germline CDR1 LNHDA, CDR2 SQIVND (reference sequence). V shed 3 bases, J shed 0 bases, and the junction held 4 bases outside the gene matches. The length of the CDR3 is 16 residues. Here the CDR3 DNA reads TGTGCCAGTAGTATCAGAACAGGGGCAACTAATGAAAAACTGTTTTTT. As protein: CASSIRTGATNEKLFF.

This clone showed up just a few times. The chain links TRBV7-9 to TRBJ2-7; TRBD1 might be the D (6 bases). CDR1 is SEHNR and CDR2 is FQNEAQ in the germline V gene (reference sequence). Trimming stripped 5 bases from V and 3 bases from J, with 17 bases between. CDR3 length equals 15 residues. The CDR3 protein is CASSPPLDSDYEQYF. In nucleotides, the CDR3 is TGTGCCAGCAGCCCGCCCCTGGACAGTGACTACGAGCAGTACTTC.

The rearrangement links TRBV14 to TRBJ2-5; no clear D gene. The germline gives CDR1 SGHDN, CDR2 FVKESK. This CDR3 is 14 amino acids long. Trimming removed 4 bases at V and 1 base at J, with 10 bases between. This CDR3 is CASSPLSLQETQYF. CDR3 DNA sequence: TGTGCCAGCAGCCCCCTCTCCCTCCAAGAGACCCAGTACTTC.

This chain joins TRBV19 and TRBJ2-7; 11 bases align to TRBD2. The germline V gene encodes CDR1 LNHDA and CDR2 SQIVND (reference sequence). The CDR3 has 15 amino acids. The trim removed 3 bases at V and 6 bases at J, leaving 7 bases unmatched. CDR3 DNA sequence: TGTGCCAGTAGTATTTTTAGCGGGAGGGCCTTCGAGCAGTACTTC. Translated, it gives CASSIFSGRAFEQYF.

The V call is TRBV5-1, the J call TRBJ2-1, with a weak D call TRBD1 (5 bases). Germline CDR1 and CDR2: SGHRS and YFSETQ. V was trimmed by 0 bases and J by 10 bases, leaving 20 bases between them. This CDR3 is 16 amino acids long. The CDR3 reads CASSLARSPRSGEQFF. DNA of the CDR3: TGCGCCAGCAGCTTGGCTCGGTCCCCTCGATCAGGGGAGCAGTTCTTC.

The rearrangement uses TRBV27 and TRBJ1-6, with 9 nucleotides matching TRBD1. The germline V gene has CDR1 MNHEY and CDR2 SMNVEV (reference sequence). The CDR3 spans 14 residues. The V gene end was trimmed by 5 bases and the J gene end by 8 bases; junction bases not matched to a gene: 4. CDR3 in amino acids: CASSVQGADSPLHF. The DNA of the CDR3 is TGTGCCAGCAGTGTACAGGGGGCCGATTCACCCCTCCACTTT.

This clone was observed a single time. The rearrangement links TRBV14 to TRBJ1-2; 9 nucleotides agree with TRBD1. CDR3 length: 17 residues. From germline, CDR1 is SGHDN and CDR2 FVKESK. The J segment lost 2 bases and the V segment lost 3 bases, leaving 10 bases of the junction unmatched. The CDR3, as DNA: TGTGCCAGCAGCCACGCTACAGGGGGCAAATTCAACTATGGCTACACCTTC. Translated: CASSHATGGKFNYGYTF.

CDR3 sequence: CASSIGRGPGNTIYF. DNA of the CDR3: TGTGCCAGTAGTATCGGCAGGGGGCCTGGAAACACCATATATTTT. This chain uses TRBV19 with TRBJ1-3; 8 bases line up with TRBD1. The CDR3 loop spans 15 amino acids. Per germline, CDR1 LNHDA and CDR2 SQIVND (reference sequence). V shed 3 bases, J shed 2 bases, and the junction held 3 bases outside the gene matches.